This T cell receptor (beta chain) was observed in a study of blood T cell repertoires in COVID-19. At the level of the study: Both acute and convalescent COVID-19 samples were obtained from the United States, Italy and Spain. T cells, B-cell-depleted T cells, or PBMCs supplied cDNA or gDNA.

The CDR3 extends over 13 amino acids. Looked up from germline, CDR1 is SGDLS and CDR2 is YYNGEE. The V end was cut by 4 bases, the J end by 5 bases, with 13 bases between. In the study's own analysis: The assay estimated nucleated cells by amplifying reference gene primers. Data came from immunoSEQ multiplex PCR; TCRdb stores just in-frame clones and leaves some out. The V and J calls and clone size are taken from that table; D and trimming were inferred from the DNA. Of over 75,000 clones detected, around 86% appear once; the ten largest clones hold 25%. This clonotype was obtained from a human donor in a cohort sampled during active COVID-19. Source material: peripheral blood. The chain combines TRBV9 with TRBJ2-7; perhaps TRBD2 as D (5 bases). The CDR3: CASSPHAGDEQYF. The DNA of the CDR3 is TGTGCCAGCAGCCCCCACGCCGGGGACGAGCAGTACTTC.